This T cell receptor beta chain was documented in a study of CD8+CD57+ T cells in acquired aplastic anemia. The sequenced patients had an expansion of CD8+CD57+ cells seen by flow cytometry. Details on this clonotype: Its antigen is not known. At one of its ends the junction is not consistent with the germline gene, which may arise from a read error.

General study results and limits: Patients and controls shared 25 to 30 CD8+ CDR3 sequences, which appeared highly expressed in patients and within their immunodominant clones.

Germline CDR1 SEHNR, CDR2 FQNEAQ (reference sequence). The CDR3 totals 14 residues. Profiling of TCR beta VDJ combinations and CDR3 sequences used genomic DNA as template. TCRdb re-called the reads through MiXCR, storing one row per CDR3 protein. The sample gives about 200,000 distinct CDR3 sequences, less than 75% of which show up once; roughly 53% is in the top ten. Input material: sorted CD4+, CD8+, or CD8+CD57+ T cells (not recorded which) from PBMCs. The sequence was collected from a human donor with aplastic anemia. This chain joins TRBV7-9 and TRBJ1-1; tentative D call: TRBD1 (5 bases). The CDR3 region is CTSSLGAQNTEAFF. CDR3 in DNA: TGTACCAGCAGCTTAGGGGCCCAGAACACTGAAGCTTTCTTT.